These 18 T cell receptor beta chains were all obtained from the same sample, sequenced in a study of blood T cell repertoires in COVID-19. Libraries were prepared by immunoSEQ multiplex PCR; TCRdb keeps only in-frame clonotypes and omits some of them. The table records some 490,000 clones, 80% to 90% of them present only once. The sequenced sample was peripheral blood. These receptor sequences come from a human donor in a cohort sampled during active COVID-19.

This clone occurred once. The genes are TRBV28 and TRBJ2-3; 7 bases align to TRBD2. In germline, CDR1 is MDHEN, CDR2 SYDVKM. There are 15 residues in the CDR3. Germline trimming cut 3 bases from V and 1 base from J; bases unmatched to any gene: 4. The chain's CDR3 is CASSFGLAGTDTQYF. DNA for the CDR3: TGTGCCAGCAGTTTTGGTCTAGCGGGCACAGATACGCAGTATTTT.

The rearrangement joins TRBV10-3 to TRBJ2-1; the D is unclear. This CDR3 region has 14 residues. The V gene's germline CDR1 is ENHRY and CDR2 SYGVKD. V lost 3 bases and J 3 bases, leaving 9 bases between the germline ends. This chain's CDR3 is CAISDGNYYNEQFF. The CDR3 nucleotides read TGTGCCATCAGTGATGGAAACTACTACAATGAGCAGTTCTTC.

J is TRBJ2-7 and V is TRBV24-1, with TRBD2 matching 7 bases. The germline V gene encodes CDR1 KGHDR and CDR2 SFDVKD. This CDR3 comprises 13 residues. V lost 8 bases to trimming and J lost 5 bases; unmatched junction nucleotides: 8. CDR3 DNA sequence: TGTGCCACCAAAGGGACTATAGACCACGAGCAGTACTTC. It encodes CATKGTIDHEQYF.

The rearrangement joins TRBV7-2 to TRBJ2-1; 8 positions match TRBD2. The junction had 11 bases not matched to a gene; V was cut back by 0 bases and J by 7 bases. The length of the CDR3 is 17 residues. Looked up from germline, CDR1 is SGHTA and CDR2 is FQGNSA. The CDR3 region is CASSLAFVSGSGNEQFF. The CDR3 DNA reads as TGTGCCAGCAGCTTAGCGTTCGTGAGCGGGAGTGGAAATGAGCAGTTCTTC.

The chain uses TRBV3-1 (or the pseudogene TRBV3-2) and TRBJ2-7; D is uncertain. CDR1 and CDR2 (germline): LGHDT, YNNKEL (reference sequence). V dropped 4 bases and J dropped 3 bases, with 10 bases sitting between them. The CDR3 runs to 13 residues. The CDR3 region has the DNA TGTGCCAGCAGCCCCCGGTCGGGCTACGAGCAGTACTTC. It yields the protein CASSPRSGYEQYF.

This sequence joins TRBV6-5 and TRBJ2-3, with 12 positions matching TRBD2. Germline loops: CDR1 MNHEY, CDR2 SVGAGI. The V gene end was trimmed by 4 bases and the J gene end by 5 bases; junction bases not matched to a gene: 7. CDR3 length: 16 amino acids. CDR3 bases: TGTGCCAGCAGTTCTCGACTAGCGGGAGCTGGAGATACGCAGTATTTT. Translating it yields CASSSRLAGAGDTQYF.

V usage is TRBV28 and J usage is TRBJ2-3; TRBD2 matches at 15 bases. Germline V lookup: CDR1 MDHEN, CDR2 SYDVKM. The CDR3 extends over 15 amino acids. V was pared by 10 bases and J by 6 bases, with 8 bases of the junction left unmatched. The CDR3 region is CATGLAGGGEDTQYF. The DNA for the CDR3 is TGTGCCACCGGACTAGCGGGAGGGGGAGAGGATACGCAGTATTTT.

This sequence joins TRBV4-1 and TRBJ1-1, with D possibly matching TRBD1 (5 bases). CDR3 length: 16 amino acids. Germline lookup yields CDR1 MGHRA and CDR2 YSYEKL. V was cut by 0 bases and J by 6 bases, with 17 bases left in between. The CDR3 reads CASSQDKGHFLPEAFF. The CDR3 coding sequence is TGCGCCAGCAGCCAAGATAAAGGACATTTTCTTCCTGAAGCTTTCTTT.

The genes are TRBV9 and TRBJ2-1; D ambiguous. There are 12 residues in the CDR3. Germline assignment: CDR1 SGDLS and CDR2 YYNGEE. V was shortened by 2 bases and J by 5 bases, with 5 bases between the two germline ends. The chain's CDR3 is CASSVTHNEQFF. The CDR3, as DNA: TGTGCCAGCAGCGTTACTCACAATGAGCAGTTCTTC.

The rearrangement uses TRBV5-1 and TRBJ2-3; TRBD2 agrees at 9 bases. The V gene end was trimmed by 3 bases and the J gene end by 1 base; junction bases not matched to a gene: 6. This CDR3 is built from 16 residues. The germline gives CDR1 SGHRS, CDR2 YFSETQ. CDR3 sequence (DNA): TGCGCCAGCAGCTACGGACTAGCGAGGGGCACAGATACGCAGTATTTT. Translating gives CASSYGLARGTDTQYF.

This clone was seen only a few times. The CDR3 sequence: CASSGAQGAGYGYTF. The CDR3, as DNA: TGTGCCAGCAGCGGAGCACAGGGGGCAGGTTATGGCTACACCTTC. The chain couples TRBV2 to TRBJ1-2; 9 bases agree with TRBD1. The CDR3 extends over 15 amino acids. Unmatched junction bases numbered 10, after V lost 6 bases and J lost 5 bases. The germline V gene encodes CDR1 SNHLY and CDR2 FYNNEI.

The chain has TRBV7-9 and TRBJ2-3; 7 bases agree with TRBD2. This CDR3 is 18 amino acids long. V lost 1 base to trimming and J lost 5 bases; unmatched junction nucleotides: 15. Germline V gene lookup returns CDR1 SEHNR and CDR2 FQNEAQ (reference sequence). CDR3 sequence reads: CASSLGPKRDVRVDTQYF. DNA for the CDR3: TGTGCCAGCAGCTTAGGGCCAAAGCGGGATGTGCGAGTAGATACGCAGTATTTT. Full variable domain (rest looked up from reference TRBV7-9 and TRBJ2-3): DTGVSQNPRHKITKRGQNVTFRCDPISEHNRLYWYRQTLGQGPEFLTYFQNEAQLEKSRLLSDRFSAERPKGSFSTLEIQRTEQGDSAMYLCASSLGPKRDVRVDTQYFGPGTRLTVL.

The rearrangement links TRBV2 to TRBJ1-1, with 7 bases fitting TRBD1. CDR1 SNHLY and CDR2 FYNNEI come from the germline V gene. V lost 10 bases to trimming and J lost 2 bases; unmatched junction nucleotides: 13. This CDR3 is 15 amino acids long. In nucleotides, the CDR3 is TGTGCCATAAAACCGAGGGACAGCCATAACACTGAAGCTTTCTTT. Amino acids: CAIKPRDSHNTEAFF.

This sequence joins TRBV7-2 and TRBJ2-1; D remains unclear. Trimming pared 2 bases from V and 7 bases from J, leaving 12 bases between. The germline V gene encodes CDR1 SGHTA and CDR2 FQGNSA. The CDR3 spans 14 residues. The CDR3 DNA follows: TGTGCCAGCAGCTTAAAGGTTAGCCCAAATGAGCAGTTCTTC. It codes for CASSLKVSPNEQFF.

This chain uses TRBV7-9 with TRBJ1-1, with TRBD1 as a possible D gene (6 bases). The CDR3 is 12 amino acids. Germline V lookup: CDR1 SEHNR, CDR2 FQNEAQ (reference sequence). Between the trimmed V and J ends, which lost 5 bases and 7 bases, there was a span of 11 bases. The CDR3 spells CASSLDRLEAFF. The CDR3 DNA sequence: TGTGCCAGCAGCCTTGACAGGCTTGAAGCTTTCTTT.

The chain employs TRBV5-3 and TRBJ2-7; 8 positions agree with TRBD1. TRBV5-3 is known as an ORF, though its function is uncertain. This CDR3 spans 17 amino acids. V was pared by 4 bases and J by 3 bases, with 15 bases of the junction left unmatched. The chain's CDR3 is CARSIAPRDRLHYEQYF. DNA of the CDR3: TGTGCCAGAAGCATAGCGCCCCGGGACAGGCTTCACTACGAGCAGTACTTC.

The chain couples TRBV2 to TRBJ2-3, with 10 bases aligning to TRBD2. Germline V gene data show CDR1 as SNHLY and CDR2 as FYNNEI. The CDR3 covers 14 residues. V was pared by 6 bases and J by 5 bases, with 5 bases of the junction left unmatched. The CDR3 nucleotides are TGTGCCAGCAGATTAGCGGGAGGAATAGATACGCAGTATTTT. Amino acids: CASRLAGGIDTQYF.

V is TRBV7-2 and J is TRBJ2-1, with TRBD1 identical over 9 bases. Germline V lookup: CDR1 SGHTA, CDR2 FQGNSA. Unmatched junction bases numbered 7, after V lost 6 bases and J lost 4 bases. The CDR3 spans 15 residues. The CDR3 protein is CASRGGTGRYNEQFF. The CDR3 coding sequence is TGTGCCAGCAGGGGAGGGACAGGGCGATACAATGAGCAGTTCTTC.